Only a few counts were recorded for the clone carrying this T cell receptor beta chain. The data derive from a study of blood T cells in healthy people across ages. Combining a sample-barcoded 5' primer with a J-beta primer mix, a second PCR ran for about 6 to 11 cycles. Each cDNA was tagged by a template-switch adaptor containing 12 random nucleotides. TCRdb used MiXCR to reprocess the 5' RACE reads, holding one entry per CDR3 protein. The data show fewer than 1,200,000 distinct CDR3 sequences, almost 25% seen once. The germline gives CDR1 SGHRS, CDR2 YFSETQ. The CDR3 is 14 residues long. These data also featured in a second study, about T cells of mothers and their children.

V gene TRBV5-1 combines with J gene TRBJ2-5; D uncertain. Matching the DNA end better, TRBJ2-7 makes the J call doubtful. This clonotype was obtained from a girl aged 2-10 years in good health. The source material was blood. The CDR3 reads CASSLYTDGYEQYF. CDR3 bases: TGCGCCAGCAGCTTGTACACTGACGGATACGAGCAGTACTTC.